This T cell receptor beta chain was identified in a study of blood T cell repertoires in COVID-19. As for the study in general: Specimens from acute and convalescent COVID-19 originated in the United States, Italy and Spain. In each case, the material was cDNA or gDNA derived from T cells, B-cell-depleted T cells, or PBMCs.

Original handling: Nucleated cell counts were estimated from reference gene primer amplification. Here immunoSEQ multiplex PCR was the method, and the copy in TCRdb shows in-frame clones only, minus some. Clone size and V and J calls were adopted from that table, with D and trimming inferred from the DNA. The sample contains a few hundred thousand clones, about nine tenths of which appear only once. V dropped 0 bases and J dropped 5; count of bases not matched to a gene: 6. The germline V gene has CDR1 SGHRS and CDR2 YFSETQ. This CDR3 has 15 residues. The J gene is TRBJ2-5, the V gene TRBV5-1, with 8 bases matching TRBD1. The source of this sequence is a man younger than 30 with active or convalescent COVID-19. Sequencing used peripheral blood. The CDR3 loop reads CASSLDPGGRETQYF. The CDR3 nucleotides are TGCGCCAGCAGCTTGGACCCAGGGGGCCGGGAGACCCAGTACTTC.